The 32 T cell receptor beta chains in this list originate from one sample, sequenced in a study of OX40 agonist ivuxolimab in advanced cancers. To prepare the library, the immunoSEQ multiplex PCR assay was applied. The table comes from immuneACCESS by way of TCRdb, which keeps in-frame sequences with V and J called. Part of the clones is missing from these tables; in studies checked, under half for an unresolved V gene and the rest for unknown reasons. For this sample the table gives some 80,000 clones, of which about 88% were detected only once. The ten largest clones represent roughly 0.7% of the sample. The source was CD4+ or CD8+ T cells sorted from blood, collected in a trial of the OX40 agonist ivuxolimab. These receptors all stem from an adult with an advanced solid tumor such as melanoma, head and neck, liver or kidney cancer.

The chain is built from TRBV2 and TRBJ1-2; 7 bases are shared with TRBD1. Germline CDR1 is SNHLY and CDR2 is FYNNEI. This CDR3 is built from 15 residues. V shed 4 bases, J shed 4 bases, and the junction held 9 bases outside the gene matches. This CDR3 reads CASSGTSPGGYGYTF. CDR3 nucleotide sequence: TGTGCCAGCAGTGGGACATCTCCAGGGGGCTATGGCTACACCTTC.

This chain uses TRBV5-1 with TRBJ2-3, with a possible D match to TRBD2 (7 bases). The V gene's germline CDR1 is SGHRS and CDR2 YFSETQ. CDR3 length equals 15 residues. CDR3 coding DNA: TGCGGAAGCCGTACGGCGGGGGCCCGCACAGATACGCAGTATTTT. Its protein product is CGSRTAGARTDTQYF.

J is TRBJ2-3 and V is TRBV5-6; 7 bases line up with TRBD2. The CDR3 sequence is 16 residues long. The V and J ends lost 0 bases and 2 bases, in that order; junction bases with no gene match: 6. Germline V CDR1 and CDR2: SGHDT, YYEEEE. In nucleotides, the CDR3 is TGTGCCAGCAGCTTGGCCCCCGGGGGGTACACAGATACGCAGTATTTT. Amino acids: CASSLAPGGYTDTQYF.

The rearrangement links TRBV6-6 to TRBJ2-3, with D unresolved. V lost 5 bases and J 2 bases, leaving 8 bases between the germline ends. CDR1 and CDR2 from the germline V gene are MNHNY and SVGAGI (reference sequence). The CDR3 contains 13 residues. The CDR3 is CASSDGPTDTQYF. The CDR3 DNA sequence: TGTGCCAGCAGTGACGGGCCCACAGATACGCAGTATTTT.

This clone has a single count. V usage is TRBV7-2 and J usage is TRBJ1-3; D not resolved. The germline V and J ends were trimmed by 5 bases and 1 base, with 6 bases remaining between them. Germline values: CDR1 SGHTA, CDR2 FQGNSA. The CDR3 length is 13 residues. The CDR3: CASSPDSGNTIYF. The CDR3 DNA follows: TGTGCCAGCAGCCCAGATTCTGGAAACACCATATATTTT.

This clone was observed once. The chain has TRBV18 and TRBJ1-1; TRBD1 is a possible D gene (6 bases). Trimming left V 3 bases short and J 6 bases short, with 11 bases between. This CDR3 has 13 residues. The germline CDR1 and CDR2 sequences are KGHSH and LQKENI. The CDR3: CASSPNRDSEAFF. The CDR3 coding sequence is TGTGCCAGCTCACCGAACAGGGACTCTGAAGCTTTCTTT.

The V call is TRBV15, the J call TRBJ2-5; D possibly corresponds to TRBD1 (6 bases). CDR3 length: 15 residues. Germline CDR1 and CDR2: LNHNV and YYDKDF (reference sequence). The ends were cut back, 0 bases at V and 2 bases at J, with 10 bases in the middle. The CDR3 nucleotides are TGTGCCACCAGCAGAGACACCGGACAGCAAGAGACCCAGTACTTC. Translating it yields CATSRDTGQQETQYF.

This rearrangement joins TRBV4-1 to TRBJ1-2; the D is unclear. From germline, CDR1 is MGHRA and CDR2 YSYEKL. Between the trimmed V and J ends, which lost 0 bases and 4 bases, there was a span of 12 bases. The CDR3 length is 15 residues. CDR3: CASSQDQAGFYGYTF. In DNA, the CDR3 is TGCGCCAGCAGCCAAGATCAGGCAGGATTCTATGGCTACACCTTC.

The V and J genes are TRBV29-1 and TRBJ1-2, with a tentative D call TRBD1 (6 bases). Trimming shortened V by 0 bases and J by 7 bases, and 12 bases separated the two germline ends. CDR3 length equals 13 residues. Germline V gene lookup returns CDR1 SQVTM and CDR2 ANQGSEA. The CDR3 nucleotides are TGCAGCGTTGAAGATTTGGGGGCCGCTGGCTACACCTTC. It encodes CSVEDLGAAGYTF.

The chain joins TRBV28 to TRBJ2-5; 11 bases line up with TRBD2. The trim removed 8 bases at V and 3 bases at J, leaving 8 bases unmatched. Germline V lookup: CDR1 MDHEN, CDR2 SYDVKM. The CDR3 sequence is 15 residues long. The CDR3 region has the DNA TGTGCCAGCGTTATAGCGGGGGGGCCAGAAGAGACCCAGTACTTC. Encoded protein: CASVIAGGPEETQYF.

V gene TRBV7-8 combines with J gene TRBJ1-1; D call uncertain. CDR1 is SGHVS, CDR2 FQNEAQ, per germline. Trimming removed 5 bases from V and 8 bases from J, with 15 bases in between. The CDR3 sequence is 13 residues long. As DNA, the CDR3 is TGTGCCAGCAGCCTCGACACGGTGGGGGAAGCTTTCTTT. Its translation: CASSLDTVGEAFF.

The chain recombines TRBV7-2 with TRBJ2-3; a weak D match, TRBD1 (5 bases). The CDR3 runs 15 residues. Trimming pared 1 base from V and 3 bases from J, leaving 11 bases between. The germline CDR1 and CDR2 sequences are SGHTA and FQGNSA. CDR3 in amino acids: CASSLDRRITDTQYF. CDR3 coding DNA: TGTGCCAGCAGCTTAGACAGGCGTATAACAGATACGCAGTATTTT.

This clone was recorded a few times. The chain carries TRBV11-2 and TRBJ2-5; 9 positions agree with TRBD2. Germline V lookup: CDR1 SGHAT, CDR2 FQNNGV. V gave up 3 bases and J gave up 5 bases; unmatched junction bases: 10. There are 16 residues in the CDR3. The CDR3 DNA reads as TGTGCCAGCAGCTTCAATACGGGGGGACTAGCCGAGACCCAGTACTTC. As protein: CASSFNTGGLAETQYF. Full variable domain (remainder filled in from reference TRBV11-2 and TRBJ2-5): EAGVAQSPRYKIIEKRQSVAFWCNPISGHATLYWYQQILGQGPKLLIQFQNNGVVDDSQLPKDRFSAERLKGVDSTLKIQPAKLEDSAVYLCASSFNTGGLAETQYFGPGTRLLVL.

The chain has TRBV19 and TRBJ1-5, with D perhaps TRBD1 (5 bases). V shed 3 bases and J shed 6 bases, with 9 bases lying between them. Germline V gene data show CDR1 as LNHDA and CDR2 as SQIVND (reference sequence). The CDR3 has 13 amino acids. CDR3 nucleotides: TGTGCCAGTAGTATCAGGGAGGTTCAGCCCCAGCATTTT. It is translated as CASSIREVQPQHF. The full variable domain, rest sourced from reference TRBV19 and TRBJ1-5, is DGGITQSPKYLFRKEGQNVTLSCEQNLNHDAMYWYRQDPGQGLRLIYYSQIVNDFQKGDIAEGYSVSREKKESFPLTVTSAQKNPTAFYLCASSIREVQPQHFGDGTRLSIL.

Here the CDR3 reads CASGLVARGSNQPQHF. DNA for the CDR3: TGTGCTAGTGGTTTGGTAGCCAGGGGCAGCAATCAGCCCCAGCATTTT. The chain has TRBV12-5 and TRBJ1-5; tentatively, D is TRBD1 (6 bases). The CDR3 totals 16 residues. V was shortened by 0 bases and J by 1 base, with 10 bases between the two germline ends. Germline V gene lookup returns CDR1 LGHNT and CDR2 FRNRAP. The whole variable domain, remainder taken from reference TRBV12-5 and TRBJ1-5, is DARVTQTPRHKVTEMGQEVTMRCQPILGHNTVFWYRQTMMQGLELLAYFRNRAPLDDSGMPKDRFSAEMPDATLATLKIQPSEPRDSAVYFCASGLVARGSNQPQHFGDGTRLSIL.

The chain employs TRBV6-1 and TRBJ1-1; 7 nucleotides agree with TRBD1. The germline V gene has CDR1 MNHNS and CDR2 SASEGT. The V segment lost 5 bases and the J segment 3 bases; nucleotides outside the gene matches: 9. This CDR3 has 15 amino acids. The CDR3 DNA is TGTGCCAGCAGTCAGAATCCCAGGGGGGACACTGAAGCTTTCTTT. Residues: CASSQNPRGDTEAFF.

The V call is TRBV6-5, the J call TRBJ2-5, with D perhaps TRBD1 or TRBD2 (5 bases each). Trimming left V 6 bases short and J 5 bases short, with 16 bases between. There are 14 residues in the CDR3. CDR1 and CDR2 (germline): MNHEY, SVGAGI. The CDR3 is CASRGTRQFETQYF. CDR3 in DNA: TGTGCCAGCAGGGGGACCCGGCAGTTTGAGACCCAGTACTTC.

The CDR3 nucleotides are TGTGCCAGCTCACCGGCCAGTGGTCCTAACTATGGCTACACCTTC. Translation gives CASSPASGPNYGYTF. The gene calls are TRBV18 and TRBJ1-2; D is undetermined. V lost 3 bases and J 0 bases, leaving 11 bases between the germline ends. The CDR3 spans 15 residues. Germline V CDR1 and CDR2: KGHSH, LQKENI. Filled out from reference TRBV18 and TRBJ1-2, the complete variable domain reads NAGVMQNPRHLVRRRGQEARLRCSPMKGHSHVYWYRQLPEEGLKFMVYLQKENIIDESGMPKERFSAEFPKEGPSILRIQQVVRGDSAAYFCASSPASGPNYGYTFGSGTRLTVV.

This chain links TRBV29-1 with TRBJ1-3; D is undetermined. The CDR3 runs to 12 residues. Trimming removed 5 bases from V and 0 bases from J, with 5 bases in between. Per germline, CDR1 SQVTM and CDR2 ANQGSEA. This CDR3 reads CSVILSGNTIYF. The CDR3 nucleotides read TGCAGCGTTATTCTCTCTGGAAACACCATATATTTT.

This chain uses TRBV13 with TRBJ2-4; tentatively, D is TRBD1 (5 bases). Trimming shortened V by 5 bases and J by 0 bases, and 11 bases separated the two germline ends. Germline CDR1 reads PRHDT; CDR2 reads FYEKMQ (reference sequence). The CDR3 runs to 15 residues. CDR3 sequence: CASSPRTQAKNIQYF. Here the CDR3 DNA reads TGTGCCAGCAGCCCGAGGACACAAGCCAAAAACATTCAGTACTTC. Filled out from reference TRBV13 and TRBJ2-4, the complete variable domain reads AAGVIQSPRHLIKEKRETATLKCYPIPRHDTVYWYQQGPGQDPQFLISFYEKMQSDKGSIPDRFSAQQFSDYHSELNMSSLELGDSALYFCASSPRTQAKNIQYFGAGTRLSVL.

The chain is built from TRBV20-1 and TRBJ2-3, with a tentative D call TRBD2 (6 bases). This CDR3 is 11 amino acids long. The V gene lost 1 base and the J gene lost 11 bases, with 10 bases spanning the gap. CDR1 is DFQATT and CDR2 is SNEGSKA in the germline V gene (reference sequence). The CDR3 DNA is TGCAGTGCTAGAGGGCAGGAGGGGCAGTATTTT. Its protein product is CSARGQEGQYF.

The gene calls are TRBV5-1 and TRBJ2-3, with TRBD2 matching over 15 bases. The J segment lost 5 bases and the V segment lost 4 bases, leaving 8 bases of the junction unmatched. CDR1 SGHRS and CDR2 YFSETQ come from the germline V gene. This CDR3 has 17 amino acids. The CDR3: CASSLPGTSGRIDTQYF. The CDR3 coding sequence is TGCGCCAGCAGCCTTCCCGGGACTAGCGGGAGGATAGATACGCAGTATTTT. Based on the CDR3 plus reference TRBV5-1 and TRBJ2-3, the full variable domain is KAGVTQTPRYLIKTRGQQVTLSCSPISGHRSVSWYQQTPGQGLQFLFEYFSETQRNKGNFPGRFSGRQFSNSRSEMNVSTLELGDSALYLCASSLPGTSGRIDTQYFGPGTRLTVL.

The chain couples TRBV5-1 to TRBJ2-7, with TRBD2 matching 12 bases. From germline, CDR1 is SGHRS and CDR2 YFSETQ. The CDR3 totals 15 residues. V lost 2 bases, J lost 6 bases, and 6 bases stayed unmatched. CDR3 nucleotide sequence: TGCGCCAGCAGCTTATTACTAGCGGGAGGAGGCGAGCAGTACTTC. As protein: CASSLLLAGGGEQYF.

The V call is TRBV19, the J call TRBJ2-2; D gene uncertain. Trimming left V 3 bases short and J 4 bases short, with 9 bases between. The germline CDR1 and CDR2 sequences are LNHDA and SQIVND (reference sequence). This CDR3 has 14 residues. The CDR3 region is CASSIRISTGELFF. The CDR3 DNA sequence: TGTGCCAGTAGTATCAGGATCTCCACCGGGGAGCTGTTTTTT.

The chain uses TRBV5-1 and TRBJ1-6; 8 positions agree with TRBD1. This CDR3 has 15 residues. Trimming at V came to 3 bases and at J to 3 bases, leaving 2 bases not matched to a gene. CDR1 and CDR2 from the germline V gene are SGHRS and YFSETQ. This CDR3 reads CASSSGQVYNSPLHF. The CDR3 DNA sequence: TGCGCCAGCAGCTCGGGACAGGTCTATAATTCACCCCTCCACTTT.

The chain recombines TRBV6-4 with TRBJ2-7; 8 nucleotides match TRBD1. Germline V gene sequence: CDR1 MRHNA, CDR2 SNTAGT. The V gene end was trimmed by 2 bases and the J gene end by 2 bases; junction bases not matched to a gene: 5. The CDR3 runs to 15 residues. The CDR3 nucleotides read TGTGCCAGCAGTGACGCGGCAGGGGGCCCCTACGAGCAGTACTTC. This gives the protein CASSDAAGGPYEQYF.

CDR3: CASSQDRGEAGTQYF. The DNA for the CDR3 is TGCGCCAGCAGCCAAGATAGGGGGGAGGCGGGTACGCAGTATTTT. The chain combines TRBV4-1 with TRBJ2-3; D could derive from TRBD1 or TRBD2 (6 bases each). This CDR3 region has 15 residues. V lost 0 bases, J lost 8 bases, and 15 bases lay in between. Germline V lookup: CDR1 MGHRA, CDR2 YSYEKL.

This sequence joins TRBV6-5 and TRBJ2-2; D is possibly TRBD2 (6 bases). Deletions cut 6 bases from V and 5 bases from J, with 16 bases between. In germline, CDR1 is MNHEY, CDR2 SVGAGI. CDR3 size: 15 residues. The CDR3 here is CASRSAEGRTGELFF. The CDR3 DNA sequence: TGTGCCAGCAGATCTGCGGAGGGAAGGACCGGGGAGCTGTTTTTT.

A single count supports this clone. This chain connects TRBV6-1 to TRBJ1-5; the D is unclear. Trimming removed 2 bases at V and 3 bases at J, with 14 bases between. The CDR3 extends over 16 amino acids. Germline-derived CDR1 and CDR2 are MNHNS and SASEGT. Here the CDR3 reads CASSELFGSINQPQHF. The CDR3, as DNA: TGTGCCAGCAGTGAACTATTCGGGAGTATCAATCAGCCCCAGCATTTT.

The genes are TRBV11-3 and TRBJ2-3, with 9 bases matching TRBD2. Germline lookup yields CDR1 SGHNT and CDR2 YENEEA. This CDR3 contains 18 residues. V trimming: 1 base; J trimming: 1 base; junction bases outside the gene matches: 9. Here the CDR3 reads CASSLGPHAGGRTDTQYF. The CDR3 DNA reads TGTGCCAGCAGCTTAGGACCCCACGCGGGGGGGCGCACAGATACGCAGTATTTT.

The chain employs TRBV10-2 and TRBJ2-7; D may be TRBD1 or TRBD2 (5 bases each). The CDR3 is 15 amino acids. Germline CDR1 WSHSY, CDR2 SAAADI. Deletions cut 7 bases from V and 6 bases from J, with 22 bases between. CDR3 region: CASTESPHARGEQYF. The CDR3 DNA follows: TGCGCCAGCACCGAGTCCCCCCACGCGAGGGGCGAGCAGTACTTC.

This chain uses TRBV18 with TRBJ2-2, with TRBD1 matching over 10 bases. V lost 4 bases, J lost 6 bases, and 11 bases stayed unmatched. The CDR3 totals 17 residues. The germline CDR1 and CDR2 sequences are KGHSH and LQKENI. The DNA of the CDR3 is TGTGCCAGCTCACAAAACCCGGGACAGGGGTTGGCCGGGGAGCTGTTTTTT. Translated, it gives CASSQNPGQGLAGELFF. Complete variable domain (other parts from reference TRBV18 and TRBJ2-2): NAGVMQNPRHLVRRRGQEARLRCSPMKGHSHVYWYRQLPEEGLKFMVYLQKENIIDESGMPKERFSAEFPKEGPSILRIQQVVRGDSAAYFCASSQNPGQGLAGELFFGEGSRLTVL.